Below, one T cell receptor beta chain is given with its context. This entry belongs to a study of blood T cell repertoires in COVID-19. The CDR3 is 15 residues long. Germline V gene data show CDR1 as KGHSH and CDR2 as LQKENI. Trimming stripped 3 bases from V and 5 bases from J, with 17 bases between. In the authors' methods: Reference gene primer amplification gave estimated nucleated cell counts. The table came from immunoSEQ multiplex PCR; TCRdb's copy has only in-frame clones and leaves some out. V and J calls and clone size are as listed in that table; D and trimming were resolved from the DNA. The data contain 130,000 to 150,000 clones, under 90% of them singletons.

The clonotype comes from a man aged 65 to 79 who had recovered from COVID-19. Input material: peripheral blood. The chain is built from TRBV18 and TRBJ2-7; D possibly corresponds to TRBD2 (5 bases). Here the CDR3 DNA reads TGTGCCAGCTCACCTGGACTCCTACCAGGCGACGAGCAGTACTTC. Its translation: CASSPGLLPGDEQYF.